This TCR beta chain came from a study of cytomegalovirus exposure and HLA in healthy donors (dated by TCRdb to the late 2010s). With regard to the full study: According to an earlier analysis of several hundred of the donors, about 179 million T cells yielded roughly 110 million unique TCR beta sequences and approximately 300 Gb of sequence data. Rather than using new phenotypic data, the later analysis identified candidate immune exposures from TCR beta sequences and from how often those sequences occurred across donors. The study aimed to test whether signatures of past pathogen exposure could be identified by cataloging public T cell receptors. In a later analysis, previously published TCR beta repertoires from 600 to 850 donors were re-analyzed and high-resolution HLA genotyping was added so that TCR occurrence patterns could be studied. Of the approximately 400 genotyped donors, about 84% fell in the genetic ancestry cluster associated with self-reported Caucasian donors. An early release covering 550 to 650 HLA-typed donors comprised about 320 gigabases of sequencing data and some 79 million unique TCR sequences. Genome-wide SNP genotypes for about 60% of the roughly 670 donors were used in a later genetic analysis, which treated that subset as a discovery cohort. Among some 400 genotyped donors of the cohort, an average of around 240,000 unique TCR beta nucleotide sequences was sequenced per donor, of which approximately 19% were non-productive. Donor age, sex, ethnicity and CMV serostatus were compiled alongside the repertoire data. To predict cytomegalovirus infection status, the study brought together high-throughput TCR immunosequencing, statistical association of individual TCRs with disease status, and machine learning. Along with the approximately 700-subject first cohort, a separate validation cohort of over a hundred different subjects was used. An earlier analysis of approximately 640 of the donors applied high-throughput TCR beta sequencing to assess whether each TCR beta V gene segment acted as functional or pseudogenic. Roughly 5 DR-DQ haplotypes were handled as single units for association and clustering because linkage in the cohort was strong. The number of donors typed differed by locus, with about 629-630 for A, B, C, DRB1 and DQB1, roughly 520 for DQA1, over 600 for DPA1, and approximately 470 for DPB1. HLA typing covered class I and class II loci at four-digit resolution. Every discovery cohort repertoire had been produced on one sequencing platform. Using immunosequencing, the study profiled T cell repertoires from approximately 700 subjects and related those repertoires to cytomegalovirus serostatus.

The cohort consisted of some 670 healthy bone marrow donors. Cohort members were all nominally healthy when sampled, although unrecorded immune exposures were likely present. The donor tested CMV seropositive, placing the donor among the approximately 290 seropositive members of the cohort. Every donor gave a peripheral blood sample, and the peripheral blood mononuclear cells from that sample were used for TCR beta sequencing. The Qiagen DNeasy Blood Extraction Kit was used to extract genomic DNA from the blood cell samples. Concerning this clone itself: Its antigen is currently not known. No per-base quality is available; no much larger clone lies one base away.

Receptor amplification or capture employed the immunoSEQ multiplex PCR assay. For the multiplex PCR, a mixture combining 60 forward primers for TCR Vbeta segments and 13 reverse primers for TCR Jbeta segments was used. The CDR3 region of rearranged TCR beta genes was amplified from genomic DNA by a multiplex PCR assay. On the Illumina HiSeq System, the amplified TCR beta libraries were sequenced as 87-base-pair reads. The original methods were these. Across the 600 to 700 repertoires, a later analysis counted tens of millions of unique TCR beta chains, 9 million to 14 million of which were shared by at least two donors. A nearest-neighbor algorithm error-corrected the raw reads and collapsed the reads into unique sequences, merging closely related sequences to remove PCR and sequencing errors. To assign V, D and J gene segments, CDR3 sequences were aligned to IMGT reference sequences. For a sequence to be retained, at least a six-nucleotide match to both a V gene segment and a J gene segment was required. Rearrangements were classified as productive when the CDR3 lacked stop codons and remained in frame with V and J, and all other rearrangements were classified as non-productive. Following IMGT convention, CDR3 was defined as the stretch from the second conserved V-encoded cysteine up to the conserved J-encoded phenylalanine. Sequences without an unambiguous match to a single V gene segment were excluded from the earlier analysis of several hundred of the donors. In an earlier analysis of 587 of the donors, V segments were called functional above 56.7% productive rearrangements and were called segregating when the between-donor standard deviation exceeded 5%. A statistical classification framework was built to diagnose cytomegalovirus status from the catalog of TCR beta chain sequences. A later analysis assigned V and J genes by comparing TCR nucleotide sequences with IMGT/GENE-DB human TR gene sequences. Using the TCRdist pipeline, a later analysis assigned CDR3 sequences along with most-parsimonious VDJ recombination scenarios. In a later analysis, each TCR beta chain was defined by its CDR3 amino acid sequence together with its V-gene family, and reads without a unique V-gene family were excluded. To address suspected cross-contamination and a sequencing artifact, a later analysis removed 592 highly shared, low-generation-probability nucleotide sequences. In a later analysis, a clonal expansion index for each public chain was calculated from normalized within-repertoire ranks of inferred template counts. In a later analysis, generation probabilities were computed with a VDJ recombination model fitted to out-of-frame rearrangements, and the resulting probabilities were checked against IGoR. In a later analysis, TCR-TCR, TCR-HLA and TCR-CMV co-occurrence was scored with hypergeometric tests, and a repertoire-size bias correction was applied to TCR pairs. In a later analysis, false discovery rates were estimated by permuting HLA or CMV assignments 20 times. In a later analysis, co-occurring TCRs were grouped using DBSCAN, and TCRdist sequence similarity was added for clustering within HLA-allele-positive subsets. Repertoires with fewer than 30,000 or more than 120,000 public chains, plus five repertoires with anomalous nucleotide sharing, were excluded from co-occurrence clustering. Imported from immuneACCESS, the table was reduced by TCRdb to in-frame sequences with V and J called. These copies leave out some clones; in studies compared against another copy, an unresolved V gene accounts for under half, and the cause of the remainder is not known. V and J calls and clone size are copied from that table; D and trimming were computed from the DNA. The sample data list approximately 190,000 clones, and around 86% of these were observed just once. Of the sample, 6% to 8% is held by the ten largest clones.

V gives up 3 bases and J gives up 3 bases, and the segment between their germline ends measures 8 bases. From a lookup of the germline V gene, CDR1 and CDR2 are KGHSY and FQNENV. Counted from cysteine to phenylalanine, this CDR3 has 13 amino acids. Only the CDR3 region is kept as DNA, spanning 39 bases read in frame from base 1. Summary of the overall study and its limitations: When HLA alleles, especially DR and DQ, strongly co-occurred, attributing TCR associations to individual alleles was difficult. A later genetic analysis reported fewer N-insertions in productive TCRs among donors in an Asian-associated ancestry cluster than the roughly 690-donor mean. Most TCR sequences were seen in very few donors, while some public TCRs were found in many individuals. Roughly uniform sequencing depth across donors was assumed in presence/absence analyses, although this assumption may not hold. A total of 150 or so TCR beta chains were listed by the study as associated with cytomegalovirus. A cluster of highly shared sequence variants was judged likely to represent a technical artifact of the sequencing pipeline. In an earlier analysis of roughly 560 of the donors, most TCR beta V segments were observed in productive rearrangements about 90% or about 30% of the time, broadly matching IMGT annotations. An association between a missense DCLRE1C variant and V-gene and J-gene trimming of TCR beta chains was found in a later genetic analysis and replicated in an independent cohort. The classifier was reported to diagnose cytomegalovirus status with high specificity and sensitivity in both the original cohort and the validation cohort. For the cohort, immune exposure information was limited to CMV serostatus. In a later analysis, the rate of TCR association differed among HLA loci, with DRB1 alleles having the most associated TCRs and HLA-C alleles having the fewest. Most CMV-associated TCR beta chains appeared to be HLA-restricted in a later analysis, and the HLA associations seemed to be driven largely by CMV exposure. Some 16 rarely observed V segments, including chromosome 9 orphons, were excluded from the earlier analysis of approximately 500 of the donors because counts were too low. It was suggested by the authors that the approach could potentially be generalized to other disease states and immunological phenotypes. Because HLA typing was unavailable for some donors at each locus, only the typed subset was used in association tests. A later analysis associated about 17,000 TCR beta sequences with specific HLA alleles at a false discovery rate of 0.05. Some IMGT-functional V segments, including TRBV6-2 and TRBV6-3, could not be distinguished by the 87-base-pair reads and were therefore excluded. In a later analysis, HLA-associated TCR beta chains showed more clonal expansion and lower generation probabilities than non-associated chains that were equally common. Correlated functional status among segregating V segments might reflect linkage disequilibrium, but an unknown experimental factor could not be ruled out. According to a later analysis, parvovirus B19, influenza, CMV and Epstein-Barr virus appeared linked to several top co-occurrence clusters. Only TCR beta chains were sequenced in this cohort, and the absence of alpha or paired-chain data limited detectable features. In vitro tests confirmed that three of the cytomegalovirus-associated TCR beta chains recognize cytomegalovirus antigens. A further reported finding was that TCR beta sequences accurately predicted the HLA-A and HLA-B alleles for most subjects in the first cohort.

The source is a woman aged 50 to 65 in good health and CMV-seropositive. The chain is encoded by TRBV16 joined to TRBJ1-2; the D gene is possibly TRBD1, with 5 bases matching. Specimen: PBMCs. The nucleotide sequence is given as TGTGCCAGCAGCCATCTACAGGACTATGGCTACACCTTC. It is translated as CASSHLQDYGYTF.